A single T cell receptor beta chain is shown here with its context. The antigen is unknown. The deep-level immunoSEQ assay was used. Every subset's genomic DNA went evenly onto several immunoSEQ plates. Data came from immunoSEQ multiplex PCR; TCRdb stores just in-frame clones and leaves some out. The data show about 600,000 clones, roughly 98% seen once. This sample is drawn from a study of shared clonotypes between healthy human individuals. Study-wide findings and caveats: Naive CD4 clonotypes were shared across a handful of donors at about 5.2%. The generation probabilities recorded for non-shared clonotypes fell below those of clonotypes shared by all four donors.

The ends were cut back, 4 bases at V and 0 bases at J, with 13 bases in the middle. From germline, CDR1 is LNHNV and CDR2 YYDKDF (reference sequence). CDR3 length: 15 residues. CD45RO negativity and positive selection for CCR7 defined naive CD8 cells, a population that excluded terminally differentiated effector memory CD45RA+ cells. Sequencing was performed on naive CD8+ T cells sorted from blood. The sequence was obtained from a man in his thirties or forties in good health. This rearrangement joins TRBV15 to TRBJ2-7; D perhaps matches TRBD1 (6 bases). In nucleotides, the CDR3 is TGTGCCACCAGCACCGTCCGGGACACCTCCTACGAGCAGTACTTC. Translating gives CATSTVRDTSYEQYF.